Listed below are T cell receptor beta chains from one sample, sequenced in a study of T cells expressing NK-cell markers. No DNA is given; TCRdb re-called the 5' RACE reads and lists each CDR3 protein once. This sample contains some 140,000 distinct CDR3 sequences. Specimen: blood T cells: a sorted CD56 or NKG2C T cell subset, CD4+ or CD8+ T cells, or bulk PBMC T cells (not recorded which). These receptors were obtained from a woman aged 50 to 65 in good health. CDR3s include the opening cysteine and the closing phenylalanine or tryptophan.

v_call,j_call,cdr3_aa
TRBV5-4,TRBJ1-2,CASSPGGTAYGYTF
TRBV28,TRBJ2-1,CASSFSHGNEQFF
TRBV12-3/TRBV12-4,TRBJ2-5,CASSLYISQETQYF
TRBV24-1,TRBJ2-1,CATSDPSSGLLYNEQFF
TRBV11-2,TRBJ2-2,CASSISGRRGNTGELFF
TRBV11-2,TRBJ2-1,CASSSLGPSVSYNEQFF
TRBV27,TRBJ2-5,CASSPDRIFQETQYF
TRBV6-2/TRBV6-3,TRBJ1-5,CAIGQGTSIQPQHF
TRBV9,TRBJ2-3,CASSVTSGIGDTQYF
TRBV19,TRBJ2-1,CASSPSGSFYNEQFF